The 10 T cell receptor beta chains below were found in one sample sequenced in a study of T cells in tuberculosis (dated by TCRdb to 2016 to 2018). Thawed, overnight-rested PBMC were stained with GMM-loaded CD1B tetramer, a Live/Dead dye and anti-CD3, then sorted on a FACS Aria II. C32 glucose monomycolate purified from Rhodococcus equi was loaded onto CD1B tetramers. Receptor amplification or capture employed the immunoSEQ multiplex PCR assay. TCRdb provides this immuneACCESS table in a form limited to in-frame rearrangements. Some clones are lacking; in checked studies, under half of them reflect an unresolved V gene, and why the rest are absent is not known. The sample profile shows tens of thousands of clones; more than 75% of them were found once. The ten largest account for under 2.5% of the sample. Sample: CD1b-GMM tetramer-negative cells sorted from PBMCs. Reading the label with the study, this specimen's cell subset or site is: T cells not binding CD1B-GMM tetramer, sorted from same donor. The receptors were gathered from an adult woman with latent tuberculosis.

V is TRBV7-2 and J is TRBJ2-5; TRBD2 aligns across 8 bases. Per the germline V gene, CDR1 is SGHTA and CDR2 is FQGNSA. This CDR3 has 13 amino acids. J gave up 5 bases and V 8 bases, and 7 bases lay outside the gene matches. CDR3 loop: CASWRGAWETQYF. DNA of the CDR3: TGTGCCAGCTGGCGGGGGGCATGGGAGACCCAGTACTTC. Supplemented by reference TRBV7-2 and TRBJ2-5, the full variable domain reads GAGVSQSPSNKVTEKGKDVELRCDPISGHTALYWYRQSLGQGLEFLIYFQGNSAPDKSGLPSDRFSAERTGGSVSTLTIQRTQQEDSAVYLCASWRGAWETQYFGPGTRLLVL.

CDR3 sequence (DNA): TGTGCCAGCAGCTTGGTACAGGGGCAGACCCAGTACTTC. As protein: CASSLVQGQTQYF. V gene TRBV5-4 combines with J gene TRBJ2-5; 7 bases are a match to TRBD1. V was pared by 0 bases and J by 6 bases, with 2 bases of the junction left unmatched. The CDR3 runs 13 residues. CDR1 is SGHNT and CDR2 is YYREEE in the germline V gene (reference sequence). Together with reference TRBV5-4 and TRBJ2-5, the CDR3 gives the full variable domain: ETGVTQSPTHLIKTRGQQVTLRCSSQSGHNTVSWYQQALGQGPQFIFQYYREEENGRGNFPPRFSGLQFPNYSSELNVNALELDDSALYLCASSLVQGQTQYFGPGTRLLVL.

This rearrangement joins TRBV7-9 to TRBJ2-5; 9 bases are a match to TRBD2. Trimming cost V 4 bases and J 5 bases; bases outside gene matches: 11. This CDR3 has 16 residues. Germline V lookup: CDR1 SEHNR, CDR2 FQNEAQ (reference sequence). The CDR3 DNA reads TGTGCCAGCAGCTCTCCCGCGGGACTAGCAGCTGAGACCCAGTACTTC. Translated: CASSSPAGLAAETQYF.

Points on this clone: Other DNA sequences in the sample encode the same CDR3. The chain recombines TRBV23-1 with TRBJ1-2, with 8 bases identical to TRBD1. TRBV23-1 is recorded as an ORF, its role being uncertain. After removal of 3 bases from V and 8 bases from J, the junction contained 20 bases not matched to a gene. This CDR3 contains 18 residues. This CDR3 is CASSQAGQGKLRVEGYTF. The CDR3 region has the DNA TGCGCCAGCAGTCAGGCCGGACAGGGTAAATTGAGGGTTGAAGGCTACACCTTC.

This clone was found a few times. The chain recombines TRBV19 with TRBJ1-2; TRBD1 agrees at 10 bases. The germline CDR1 and CDR2 sequences are LNHDA and SQIVND (reference sequence). V was clipped by 4 bases and J by 8 bases; unmatched bases: 4. This CDR3 has 13 residues. The CDR3 nucleotides read TGTGCCAGTAGTACTGACAGGGGGCAGGGCTACACCTTC. Translating gives CASSTDRGQGYTF.

The V call is TRBV4-1, the J call TRBJ1-2; D might be TRBD1 (5 bases). V was shortened by 0 bases and J by 3 bases, with 11 bases between the two germline ends. The CDR3 length is 15 residues. The germline CDR1 and CDR2 sequences are MGHRA and YSYEKL. The CDR3 sequence is CASSQEAGLHYGYTF. In DNA, the CDR3 is TGCGCCAGCAGCCAAGAAGCGGGACTCCACTATGGCTACACCTTC.

V is TRBV6-6 and J is TRBJ2-7; 8 positions match TRBD1. Germline V lookup: CDR1 MNHNY, CDR2 SVGAGI (reference sequence). The CDR3 consists of 15 residues. The ends lost 7 bases at V and 4 bases at J; junction bases unmatched: 12. The CDR3 coding sequence is TGTGCCAGCAAAAAGACCGGGACAGGATCTTACGAGCAGTACTTC. Translation: CASKKTGTGSYEQYF.

The J gene is TRBJ1-2, the V gene TRBV29-1; D perhaps matches TRBD1 (5 bases). Germline V gene sequence: CDR1 SQVTM, CDR2 ANQGSEA. The CDR3 has 12 residues. With 3 bases removed from V and 7 bases from J, the gap between germline ends came to 12 bases. The CDR3 coding sequence is TGCAGCGTTGATCAGGGAAGGGGTGGCTACACCTTC. Its protein is CSVDQGRGGYTF.

This clone was observed once. V usage is TRBV6-1 and J usage is TRBJ1-2; TRBD1 is a possible D gene (6 bases). The CDR3 runs to 13 residues. Trimming cost V 4 bases and J 8 bases, with 14 bases left between them. Looked up from germline, CDR1 is MNHNS and CDR2 is SASEGT. The CDR3 coding sequence is TGTGCCAGCAGTGGCACAGGGCTTGAAGGCTACACCTTC. Its translation is CASSGTGLEGYTF.

V usage is TRBV6-5 and J usage is TRBJ2-2; D not resolved. This CDR3 spans 13 amino acids. Germline CDR1 reads MNHEY; CDR2 reads SVGAGI. V lost 3 bases, J lost 6 bases, and 8 bases lay in between. DNA for the CDR3: TGTGCCAGCAGTTATGTTGGCTCCGGGGAGCTGTTTTTT. Translation gives CASSYVGSGELFF.